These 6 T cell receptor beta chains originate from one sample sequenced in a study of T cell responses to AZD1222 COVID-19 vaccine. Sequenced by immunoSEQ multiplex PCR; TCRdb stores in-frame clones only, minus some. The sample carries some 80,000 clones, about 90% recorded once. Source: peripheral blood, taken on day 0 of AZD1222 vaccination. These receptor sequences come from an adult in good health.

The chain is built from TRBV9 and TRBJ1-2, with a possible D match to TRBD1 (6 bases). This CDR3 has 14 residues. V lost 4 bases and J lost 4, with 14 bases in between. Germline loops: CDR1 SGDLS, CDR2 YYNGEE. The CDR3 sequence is CASSSPTGPYGYTF. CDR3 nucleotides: TGTGCCAGCAGCTCCCCGACAGGACCCTATGGCTACACCTTC.

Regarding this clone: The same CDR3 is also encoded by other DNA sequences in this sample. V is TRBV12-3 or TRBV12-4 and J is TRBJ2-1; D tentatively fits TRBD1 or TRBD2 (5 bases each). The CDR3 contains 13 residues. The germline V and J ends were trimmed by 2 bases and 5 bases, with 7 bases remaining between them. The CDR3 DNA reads TGTGCCAGCAGTTTAAGAGGGGACAATGAGCAGTTCTTC. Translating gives CASSLRGDNEQFF.

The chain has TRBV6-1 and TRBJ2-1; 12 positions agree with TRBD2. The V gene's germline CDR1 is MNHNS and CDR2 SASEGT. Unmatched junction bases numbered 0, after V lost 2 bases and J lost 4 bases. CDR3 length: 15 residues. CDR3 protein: CASSELAGGYNEQFF. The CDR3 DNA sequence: TGTGCCAGCAGTGAACTAGCGGGGGGGTACAATGAGCAGTTCTTC.

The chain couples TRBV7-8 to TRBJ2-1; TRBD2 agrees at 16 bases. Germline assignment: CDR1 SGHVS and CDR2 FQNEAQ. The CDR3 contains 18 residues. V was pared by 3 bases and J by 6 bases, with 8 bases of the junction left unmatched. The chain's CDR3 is CASSLGLAGGLAGNEQFF. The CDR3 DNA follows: TGTGCCAGCAGCTTGGGACTAGCGGGGGGGCTTGCGGGCAATGAGCAGTTCTTC.

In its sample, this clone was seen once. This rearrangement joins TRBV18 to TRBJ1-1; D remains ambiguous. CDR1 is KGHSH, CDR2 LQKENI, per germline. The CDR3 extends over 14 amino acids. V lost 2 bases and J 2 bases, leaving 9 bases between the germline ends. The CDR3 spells CASSPNSINTEAFF. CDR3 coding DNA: TGTGCCAGCTCACCAAACTCGATAAACACTGAAGCTTTCTTT.

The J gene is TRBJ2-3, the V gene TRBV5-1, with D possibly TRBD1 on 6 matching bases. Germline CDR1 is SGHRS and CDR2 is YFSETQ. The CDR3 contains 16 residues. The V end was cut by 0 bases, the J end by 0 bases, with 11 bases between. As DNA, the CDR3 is TGCGCCAGCAGCTTGGATGTGGGACACAGCACAGATACGCAGTATTTT. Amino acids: CASSLDVGHSTDTQYF.